This is a list of T cell receptor beta chains from one sample in a study of blood T cells in healthy people across ages. TCRdb passed the 5' RACE reads through MiXCR, listing each CDR3 protein once. Of 1 million to 1.2 million distinct CDR3 sequences in the sample, 35% to 45% were seen once. The sample was blood. Receptors originate from a man younger than 30 in good health. Both conserved end residues are part of each CDR3. Fields, in order: J gene, clone size, V gene, D gene, CDR3 DNA, CDR3 protein. A D gene is named only where the DNA matches it firmly. Expanded clones are given a class, and other clones once, few, many or no size at all.

>TRBJ1-3|.|TRBV11-2|.
TGTGCCAGCAGCTCGTACCGGGGATACTCTGGAAACACCATATATTTT
CASSSYRGYSGNTIYF
>TRBJ2-4|few|TRBV5-1|.
TGCGCCAGCAGGGATGTGGAAAACATTCAGTACTTC
CASRDVENIQYF
>TRBJ1-2|.|TRBV9|TRBD1
TGTGCCACTGGACAGGGGAGGTATGGCTACACCTTC
CATGQGRYGYTF
>TRBJ2-7|.|TRBV5-1|.
TGCGCCAGCAGCATACCACTAGAAGGAAATGAGCAGTACTTC
CASSIPLEGNEQYF
>TRBJ1-4|.|TRBV20-1|TRBD1
TGCAGTGCTGGGCTCCGACAGGGAGCAGGGGAAAAACTGTTTTTT
CSAGLRQGAGEKLFF
>TRBJ1-5|.|TRBV20-1|TRBD1
TGCAGTGCTAGAGAAGGGACAGGGCCTCAGCCCCAGCATTTT
CSAREGTGPQPQHF
>TRBJ1-2|once|TRBV20-1|.
TGCAGTGCTAGAGACCTTGACTGGACCTATGGCTACACCTTC
CSARDLDWTYGYTF
>TRBJ2-1|.|TRBV14|.
TGTGCCAGCAGCCAAGAAAAGACCTACGAGCAGTTCTTC
CASSQEKTYEQFF
>TRBJ2-1|few|TRBV5-1|TRBD1
TGCGCCAGCAGCTCGGGACAGACATCCTACAATGAGCAGTTCTTC
CASSSGQTSYNEQFF
>TRBJ1-2|.|TRBV6-5|.
TGTGCCAGCATCAGCCCCGGAGCTAACTATGGCTACACCTTC
CASISPGANYGYTF
>TRBJ1-2|.|TRBV6-1|.
TGTGCCAGCAGTGCCCAGCACTATGGCTACACCTTC
CASSAQHYGYTF
>TRBJ1-5|.|TRBV29-1|.
TGCAGCGTCTTAACAGGGTTCGGACAGCCCCAGCATTTT
CSVLTGFGQPQHF
>TRBJ2-1|.|TRBV4-2|.
TGTGCCAGCAGCCAAGGTAGTCTTAATGAGCAGTTCTTC
CASSQGSLNEQFF
>TRBJ1-2|.|TRBV14|.
TGTGACAGCAGCCAAGCGGCAGGGAGTTTCTATGGCTACACCTTC
CDSSQAAGSFYGYTF
>TRBJ1-2|few|TRBV29-1|.
TGCAGCGTTGACGCAGATGGCTACACCTTC
CSVDADGYTF
>TRBJ2-3|.|TRBV29-1|.
TGCAGCGTTGCAGGCCTGGCGGGAGATACGCAGTATTTT
CSVAGLAGDTQYF
>TRBJ2-1|once|TRBV4-1|TRBD2
TGCGCCAGCAGTGGGGTCTCTAGCGGGGGGCGCAATGAGCAGTTCTTC
CASSGVSSGGRNEQFF
>TRBJ2-1|few|TRBV20-1|.
TGCAGTGCTAGGTTGGCGGGACGGGTGGAAAATGAGCAGTTCTTC
CSARLAGRVENEQFF
>TRBJ1-2|.|TRBV30|TRBD1
TGTGCCTGGAACGGAAAACAGGGGTTGGGCTATGGCTACACCTTC
CAWNGKQGLGYGYTF
>TRBJ2-1|once|TRBV29-1|.
TGCAGCTCAAGGGACTACAATGAGCAGTTCTTC
CSSRDYNEQFF
>TRBJ1-1|few|TRBV29-1|TRBD1
TGCAGCGTGAAACAGGGGACTGAAGCTTTCTTT
CSVKQGTEAFF
>TRBJ2-1|many|TRBV5-1|TRBD1
TGCGCCAGCAGCTTCGGAGGAGGACAGGGACACAATGAGCAGTTCTTC
CASSFGGGQGHNEQFF
>TRBJ1-4|few|TRBV7-9|TRBD1
TGTGCCAGCAGCCATCGGACAGGGGGTTCTGGAGCTGCAACTAATGAAAAACTGTTTTTT
CASSHRTGGSGAATNEKLFF
>TRBJ2-7|few|TRBV7-2|.
TGTGCCAGCAGACGCGGGGAATCCTACAATGAGCAGTACTTC
CASRRGESYNEQYF
>TRBJ1-6|.|TRBV9|.
TGTGCCAGCAGCGTGGACTGGAATTCACCCCTCCACTTT
CASSVDWNSPLHF
>TRBJ1-2|.|TRBV7-2|TRBD1
TGTGCCAGCCGGACAGGACAAAACTATGGCTACACCTTC
CASRTGQNYGYTF
>TRBJ2-5|once|TRBV5-1|TRBD1
TGCGCCAGCAGCTCGTCCGGGACAGGGTTGGGCAATGAGCAGTACTTC
CASSSSGTGLGNEQYF